One sample yielded the 10 T cell receptor beta chains listed below, sequenced in a study of shared clonotypes between healthy human individuals. Profiled with immunoSEQ multiplex PCR; TCRdb holds only in-frame clones, not every one. The table lists roughly 2.1 million clones, 85% to 95% of them singletons. Naive-designated CD8 cells lacked CD45RO, were positively enriched for CCR7, and omitted terminally differentiated effector memory CD45RA+ cells. Sequences were obtained from naive CD8+ T cells from PBMCs. Receptors were obtained from a man in his late teens or twenties in good health. Some clones in this sample may be carry-over from other donors' samples.

The CDR3 DNA sequence: TGTGCCAGCAGCCTAATCGACAGCTACTACTCTGGAAACACCATATATTTT. Its protein product is CASSLIDSYYSGNTIYF. V and J are TRBV5-4 and TRBJ1-3; tentatively, D is TRBD1 (5 bases). This CDR3 has 17 residues. Germline CDR1 reads SGHNT; CDR2 reads YYREEE (reference sequence). Trimming stripped 4 bases from V and 0 bases from J, with 17 bases between.

On this clone: This sample also contains other DNA sequences that code for the same CDR3. The chain carries TRBV30 and TRBJ1-1, with 10 bases matching TRBD1. The CDR3 is 13 residues long. Germline V CDR1 and CDR2: GTSNPN, SVGIG (reference sequence). Trimming at V came to 5 bases and at J to 4 bases, leaving 4 bases not matched to a gene. The CDR3 region has the DNA TGTGCCTGGTTATGGACAGGGGGCACTGAAGCTTTCTTT. This encodes CAWLWTGGTEAFF.

The V call is TRBV6-6, the J call TRBJ2-7; 8 bases are shared with TRBD1. Germline V CDR1 and CDR2: MNHNY, SVGAGI (reference sequence). The CDR3 sequence is 14 residues long. The V and J ends lost 10 bases and 4 bases, in that order; junction bases with no gene match: 12. The CDR3 DNA sequence: TGTGCCACCGCCCTGGCAGGGGGCCAGTACGAGCAGTACTTC. It yields the protein CATALAGGQYEQYF.

The chain couples TRBV5-1 to TRBJ2-5; no clear D. The length of the CDR3 is 16 residues. V lost 4 bases and J 2 bases, leaving 18 bases between the germline ends. CDR1 and CDR2 (germline): SGHRS, YFSETQ. The CDR3 here is CASSLKRTASQETQYF. In DNA form, the CDR3 reads TGCGCCAGCAGCCTGAAAAGGACCGCCAGTCAAGAGACCCAGTACTTC.

The V and J genes are TRBV9 and TRBJ2-5; tentative D call: TRBD1 (5 bases). V lost 1 base and J 3 bases, leaving 7 bases between the germline ends. The CDR3 is 13 amino acids. Germline CDR1 is SGDLS and CDR2 is YYNGEE. For the CDR3, the DNA is TGTGCCAGCAGCGTATGGGGCAAAGAGACCCAGTACTTC. Residues: CASSVWGKETQYF.

The rearrangement links TRBV19 to TRBJ2-5; D possibly corresponds to TRBD2 (6 bases). The CDR3 consists of 14 residues. Germline V gene data show CDR1 as LNHDA and CDR2 as SQIVND (reference sequence). Trimming removed 10 bases at V and 1 base at J, with 16 bases between. CDR3 nucleotide sequence: TGTGCCACCCGACTAGAGGGGACCCAAGAGACCCAGTACTTC. Its protein product is CATRLEGTQETQYF.

The V call is TRBV7-9, the J call TRBJ1-2; 12 nucleotides match TRBD1. Germline values: CDR1 SEHNR, CDR2 FQNEAQ (reference sequence). Germline trimming cut 5 bases from V and 0 bases from J; bases unmatched to any gene: 7. This CDR3 comprises 17 residues. As DNA, the CDR3 is TGTGCCAGCAGCCTAGGGGACAGGGGGCCCTCTAACTATGGCTACACCTTC. The encoded protein is CASSLGDRGPSNYGYTF. Variable domain in full (rest from reference TRBV7-9 and TRBJ1-2): DTGVSQNPRHKITKRGQNVTFRCDPISEHNRLYWYRQTLGQGPEFLTYFQNEAQLEKSRLLSDRFSAERPKGSFSTLEIQRTEQGDSAMYLCASSLGDRGPSNYGYTFGSGTRLTVV.

Regarding this clone: Other nucleotide sequences from this sample produce the same CDR3. The DNA of the CDR3 is TGTGCCAGCAGTCCCCGACAGGGGAATCAGCCCCAGCATTTT. Protein sequence: CASSPRQGNQPQHF. V is TRBV27 and J is TRBJ1-5; 8 nucleotides align to TRBD1. Germline CDR1 is MNHEY and CDR2 is SMNVEV (reference sequence). J lost 4 bases, V lost 5 bases, and 4 bases had no gene match. The CDR3 is 14 amino acids.

The J gene is TRBJ1-2, the V gene TRBV6-5, with 7 bases lining up with TRBD1. Germline V gives CDR1 MNHEY, CDR2 SVGAGI. The trim removed 7 bases at V and 4 bases at J, leaving 6 bases unmatched. This CDR3 contains 13 residues. DNA for the CDR3: TGTGCCAGCACCGACAGGGTTGGCTATGGCTACACCTTC. Its translation: CASTDRVGYGYTF.

CDR3 in DNA: TGTGCCAGCAGTTTAGATCCGGCAGGGCGACAAGAGACCCAGTACTTC. Translation gives CASSLDPAGRQETQYF. The chain employs TRBV28 and TRBJ2-5; D may be TRBD1 (5 bases). With 2 bases removed from V and 2 bases from J, the gap between germline ends came to 15 bases. The CDR3 loop spans 16 amino acids. Germline CDR1 and CDR2: MDHEN and SYDVKM.